The T cell receptor (beta chain) described here comes from a study of T-cell reconstitution after alpha-beta-depleted transplantation in children. This CDR3 has 14 amino acids. Per germline, CDR1 MNHEY and CDR2 SVGAGI. V gave up 0 bases and J gave up 5 bases, with 10 bases separating them. Molecular barcoding with unique molecular identifiers was used for the TCRbeta library. Via MiXCR, TCRdb re-called the PCR reads, giving one row per CDR3 protein. The sample has 450,000 to 600,000 distinct CDR3 sequences, around 13% seen once. This specimen was PBMCs, mostly from graft donor cells, taken 360 days after TCRalphabeta/CD19-depleted stem cell transplant. The source of this sequence is a male patient between 10 and 17 years old who had a stem cell transplant for acute myeloid leukemia, so the T cells may come from the graft donor. The rearrangement joins TRBV6-5 to TRBJ1-1, with D unclear. CDR3 loop: CASSYSRVGTEAFF. CDR3 DNA: TGTGCCAGCAGTTACTCGAGGGTAGGGACTGAAGCTTTCTTT.